The present T cell receptor beta chain was sequenced within a study of radiotherapy plus CTLA-4 blockade in lung cancer listed by TCRdb under 2018. Context from the whole study: Objective responses were observed in about 17% of enrolled patients, and disease control was achieved in around 28%.

Summary of the overall study and its limitations: Early dynamic changes in blood T cell clones, together with increased serum interferon-beta after radiation, were reported as the strongest predictors of response. After treatment with radiotherapy and ipilimumab, TCR clones that originated in tumors expanded in peripheral blood.

Regarding this clone: Which antigen it targets is not known. Qualities for individual bases were not recorded, and no much larger clone is one base off.

In this study, focal radiation therapy paired with CTLA-4 blockade (ipilimumab) was tested in patients who had chemo-refractory metastatic non-small-cell lung cancer. The library was built by means of the immunoSEQ multiplex PCR assay. Sourced from immuneACCESS, this table was stored by TCRdb with only in-frame sequences that have V and J called. A share of the clones is absent; for the studies checked, an unresolved V gene accounts for under half, and the remainder has no known explanation. The sample table shows approximately 69,000 clones, and more than 75% are seen once. The biggest ten clones account for roughly 7% of the sample. The CDR3 goes from the cysteine to the phenylalanine over 15 residues. Solely the CDR3 DNA is kept, with 45 bases framed from the first base. CDR1 and CDR2 are read off the germline V gene as SGHTA and FQGNSA. Compared with germline, V lacks 3 bases and J lacks 7 bases; bases without a gene match: 5.

This clonotype was obtained from a human donor with non-small cell lung cancer who had a complete response to radiotherapy plus ipilimumab. The sample consisted of peripheral blood, taken from a patient treated with radiotherapy plus ipilimumab. The chain links TRBV7-2 with TRBJ2-1; 11 bases in between match TRBD2. The CDR3 amino acid sequence is: CASSFNSGRENEQFF. The DNA is as follows: TGTGCCAGCAGCTTTAATAGCGGGAGGGAGAATGAGCAGTTCTTC.